One sample yielded the 9 T cell receptor beta chains listed below, sequenced in a study of T cell responses to AZD1222 COVID-19 vaccine. The assay was immunoSEQ multiplex PCR, and TCRdb's table has in-frame clones only and misses some. The table lists 100,000 to 150,000 clones, more than 65% of them singletons. Material: peripheral blood, obtained 28 days after the second AZD1222 dose. These receptors originate from an adult who received the AZD1222 COVID-19 vaccine.

This clone was picked up a small number of times. The V and J genes are TRBV25-1 and TRBJ1-4, with TRBD1 matching 7 bases. Germline values: CDR1 MGHDK, CDR2 SYGVNS. The length of the CDR3 is 16 residues. V lost 4 bases, J lost 5 bases, and 10 bases stayed unmatched. The DNA of the CDR3 is TGTGCCAGCAGTGTCCTGGGACAGACAGCGAATGAAAAACTGTTTTTT. It codes for CASSVLGQTANEKLFF.

The chain employs TRBV9 and TRBJ1-2; 7 bases agree with TRBD1. This CDR3 comprises 14 residues. Trimming removed 3 bases from V and 6 bases from J; junction bases left unmatched: 8. CDR1 is SGDLS, CDR2 YYNGEE, per germline. This CDR3 is CASSAGTARDGYTF. CDR3 in DNA: TGTGCCAGCAGCGCCGGGACAGCAAGGGATGGCTACACCTTC. The full variable domain, with the rest looked up from reference TRBV9 and TRBJ1-2, is DSGVTQTPKHLITATGQRVTLRCSPRSGDLSVYWYQQSLDQGLQFLIQYYNGEERAKGNILERFSAQQFPDLHSELNLSSLELGDSALYFCASSAGTARDGYTFGSGTRLTVV.

The chain employs TRBV28 and TRBJ1-2; D is uncertain. V was shortened by 4 bases and J by 4 bases, with 10 bases between the two germline ends. The CDR3 is 13 amino acids. The germline CDR1 and CDR2 sequences are MDHEN and SYDVKM. CDR3 in amino acids: CASSYREIYGYTF. The CDR3 nucleotides are TGTGCCAGCAGTTATCGGGAGATCTATGGCTACACCTTC.

The CDR3 nucleotides read TGCGCCAGCAGCCCTCGGGGGACCCTCCATACGCAGTATTTT. Amino acids: CASSPRGTLHTQYF. This chain joins TRBV4-3 and TRBJ2-3; weak D call: TRBD2 (6 bases). Trimming removed 4 bases from V and 7 bases from J, with 15 bases in between. Germline V CDR1 and CDR2: LGHNA, YSLEER. The CDR3 is 14 amino acids.

V and J are TRBV29-1 and TRBJ1-2; D is undetermined. This CDR3 has 12 residues. V was pared by 3 bases and J by 6 bases, with 11 bases between. Germline V gene lookup returns CDR1 SQVTM and CDR2 ANQGSEA. This CDR3 reads CSVEFVGDGYTF. The DNA of the CDR3 is TGCAGCGTTGAGTTTGTAGGCGATGGCTACACCTTC.

The chain joins TRBV21-1 to TRBJ1-3; the DNA was not used to check the table's D call, TRBD1. TRBV21-1 is a known pseudogene. CDR3 length: 17 residues. The DNA of the CDR3 is TGTGCCAGCAGCAAAGGGTGTCAGGGGTACTCTGGAAACACCATATATTTT. Protein: CASSKGCQGYSGNTIYF.

The chain recombines TRBV5-1 with TRBJ2-5, with 8 bases matching TRBD1. V shed 0 bases, J shed 2 bases, and the junction held 6 bases outside the gene matches. Germline CDR1 is SGHRS and CDR2 is YFSETQ. The CDR3 sequence is 16 residues long. Here the CDR3 DNA reads TGCGCCAGCAGCTTGGGGGGCAGGGGGCGGCAAGAGACCCAGTACTTC. It translates to CASSLGGRGRQETQYF.

This chain uses TRBV2 with TRBJ2-3; D is unclear. CDR3 length: 11 amino acids. Trimming removed 7 bases at V and 5 bases at J, with 7 bases between. In germline, CDR1 is SNHLY, CDR2 FYNNEI. The CDR3 protein is CASKWIDTQYF. CDR3 DNA: TGTGCCAGCAAGTGGATAGATACGCAGTATTTT.

This clone was counted between two and nine times. V is TRBV7-9 and J is TRBJ1-6; D uncertain. Germline CDR1 and CDR2: SEHNR and FQNEAQ (reference sequence). This CDR3 spans 12 amino acids. The V gene lost 5 bases and the J gene lost 10 bases, with 9 bases spanning the gap. The CDR3 nucleotides are TGTGCCAGCAGCCTAGGAGTCTCACCCCTCCACTTT. It is translated as CASSLGVSPLHF.